This T cell receptor (beta chain) is from a study of cytomegalovirus exposure and HLA in healthy donors. Germline V lookup: CDR1 SEHNR, CDR2 FQNEAQ (reference sequence). The CDR3 is made up of 16 amino acids. V lost 5 bases, J lost 5 bases, and 13 bases stayed unmatched. PCR amplification relied on 60 Vbeta primers (plus 13 Jbeta primers). The method was immunoSEQ multiplex PCR; TCRdb's version includes in-frame clones alone and lacks a portion of them. The table lists 130,000 or so clones, over 60% of them singletons, with over 0.8% in the top ten. This TCR came from a woman in her sixties in good health and CMV-seronegative. V usage is TRBV7-9 and J usage is TRBJ1-1; TRBD1 aligns across 8 bases. The sequencing input was PBMCs. The CDR3 is CASSPSRTGQGTEAFF. The CDR3 DNA reads as TGTGCCAGCAGCCCCTCCCGGACAGGGCAGGGGACTGAAGCTTTCTTT.